The 25 T cell receptor beta chains in this list originate from one sample, sequenced in a study of blood T cell repertoires in COVID-19. TCRdb's copy holds only in-frame clones and misses some; the assay was immunoSEQ multiplex PCR. The sample holds 60,000 to 85,000 clones, approximately 84% seen once. The sequenced sample consisted of peripheral blood. The receptors shown here come from a man aged 55-75 years with COVID-19, enrolled during active disease.

Only a few counts were recorded for this clone. The chain employs TRBV7-2 and TRBJ2-7, with a weak D call TRBD2 (7 bases). Germline V gene lookup returns CDR1 SGHTA and CDR2 FQGNSA. The CDR3 has 16 residues. The V end was cut by 0 bases, the J end by 0 bases, with 12 bases between. Written as DNA, the CDR3 is TGTGCCAGCAGCTTAGCATCGGGGGGCCTCTCCTACGAGCAGTACTTC. Translation gives CASSLASGGLSYEQYF. Variable domain in full (rest from reference TRBV7-2 and TRBJ2-7): GAGVSQSPSNKVTEKGKDVELRCDPISGHTALYWYRQSLGQGLEFLIYFQGNSAPDKSGLPSDRFSAERTGGSVSTLTIQRTQQEDSAVYLCASSLASGGLSYEQYFGPGTRLTVT.

The J gene is TRBJ1-2, the V gene TRBV6-1; the D is unclear. The CDR3 runs 14 residues. The V end was cut by 1 base, the J end by 7 bases, with 13 bases between. Germline values: CDR1 MNHNS, CDR2 SASEGT. The CDR3 here is CASSEGSLLSGYTF. The CDR3 nucleotides read TGTGCCAGCAGTGAAGGATCCCTTCTCAGTGGCTACACCTTC.

The chain links TRBV19 to TRBJ2-3; tentative D call: TRBD2 (6 bases). V was shortened by 5 bases and J by 6 bases, with 21 bases between the two germline ends. The CDR3 runs to 16 residues. CDR1 and CDR2 (germline): LNHDA, SQIVND (reference sequence). The CDR3 reads CASSAVAGRRLDTQYF. In DNA form, the CDR3 reads TGTGCCAGTAGTGCGGTGGCGGGGAGGCGGCTGGATACGCAGTATTTT.

The chain is built from TRBV7-9 and TRBJ2-1; 10 bases match TRBD2. Germline values: CDR1 SEHNR, CDR2 FQNEAQ (reference sequence). After removal of 3 bases from V and 9 bases from J, the junction contained 5 bases not matched to a gene. The CDR3 runs to 14 residues. The CDR3 sequence is CASSFLAGAPEQFF. CDR3 DNA sequence: TGTGCCAGCAGCTTCCTAGCGGGAGCCCCTGAGCAGTTCTTC.

This chain joins TRBV3-1 (or the pseudogene TRBV3-2) and TRBJ1-4; D is possibly TRBD1 (6 bases). Trimming removed 2 bases from V and 4 bases from J, with 8 bases in between. Germline values: CDR1 LGHDT, CDR2 YNNKEL (reference sequence). The CDR3 contains 14 residues. CDR3 coding DNA: TGTGCCAGCAGCCAAAGGGGGGGTAATGAAAAACTGTTTTTT. Translating it yields CASSQRGGNEKLFF.

The rearrangement uses TRBV19 and TRBJ1-2; D remains ambiguous. The CDR3 has 14 residues. The germline V gene encodes CDR1 LNHDA and CDR2 SQIVND (reference sequence). V was shortened by 0 bases and J by 2 bases, with 7 bases between the two germline ends. The CDR3 DNA is TGTGCCAGTAGTATAGAGGCGCGGAACTATGGCTACACCTTC. Protein product: CASSIEARNYGYTF.

This chain links TRBV2 with TRBJ2-1; 10 nucleotides match TRBD2. Germline CDR1 and CDR2: SNHLY and FYNNEI. The CDR3 consists of 18 residues. The J segment lost 7 bases and the V segment lost 6 bases, leaving 18 bases of the junction unmatched. The CDR3 DNA sequence: TGTGCCAGCAGGCAGCGTTCGGGAGCGGGGGGGCTGTCAAATGAGCAGTTCTTC. It yields the protein CASRQRSGAGGLSNEQFF.

V and J are TRBV6-6 and TRBJ2-1; TRBD2 is a possible D gene (7 bases). In germline, CDR1 is MNHNY, CDR2 SVGAGI (reference sequence). The CDR3 totals 13 residues. Deletions cut 2 bases from V and 13 bases from J, with 15 bases between. The CDR3, as DNA: TGTGCCAGCAGTTACAACAGGGAGGGATTACAGTTCTTC. This translates into CASSYNREGLQFF.

This clone has just a few counts. The chain couples TRBV11-3 to TRBJ2-3; tentatively, D is TRBD2 (5 bases). CDR1 is SGHNT, CDR2 YENEEA, per germline. V was cut by 1 base and J by 2 bases, with 7 bases left in between. The CDR3 totals 14 residues. CDR3 protein: CASSLGGPTDTQYF. The CDR3 nucleotides are TGTGCCAGCAGCTTAGGCGGGCCCACAGATACGCAGTATTTT. Full variable domain (missing parts from reference TRBV11-3 and TRBJ2-3): EAGVVQSPRYKIIEKKQPVAFWCNPISGHNTLYWYLQNLGQGPELLIRYENEEAVDDSQLPKDRFSAERLKGVDSTLKIQPAELGDSAVYLCASSLGGPTDTQYFGPGTRLTVL.

Points on this clone: The same CDR3 can be traced to other DNA sequences in this sample. V usage is TRBV5-1 and J usage is TRBJ2-2; 8 bases are a match to TRBD1. The CDR3 consists of 15 residues. J was trimmed by 1 base and V by 4 bases; bases with no gene match: 3. The germline CDR1 and CDR2 sequences are SGHRS and YFSETQ. The CDR3 sequence is CASSPGTGNTGELFF. CDR3 nucleotide sequence: TGCGCCAGCAGCCCTGGGACAGGGAACACCGGGGAGCTGTTTTTT.

This chain uses TRBV7-9 with TRBJ1-2; 8 bases fit TRBD1. Per the germline V gene, CDR1 is SEHNR and CDR2 is FQNEAQ (reference sequence). The ends lost 6 bases at V and 0 bases at J; junction bases unmatched: 12. The CDR3 length is 17 residues. CDR3 loop: CASRRTFQGASNYGYTF. CDR3 DNA: TGTGCCAGCAGACGGACCTTCCAGGGGGCCTCTAACTATGGCTACACCTTC.

The CDR3 DNA reads TGTGCCAGCAGCTTAACTAGCGGGGGCTACGAGCAGTACTTC. Translating gives CASSLTSGGYEQYF. J is TRBJ2-7 and V is TRBV7-2, with 11 nucleotides matching TRBD2. J was trimmed by 3 bases and V by 2 bases; bases with no gene match: 0. The CDR3 extends over 14 amino acids. The V gene's germline CDR1 is SGHTA and CDR2 FQGNSA.

The rearrangement uses TRBV28 and TRBJ2-7, with 7 bases lining up with TRBD1. The germline V gene encodes CDR1 MDHEN and CDR2 SYDVKM. The CDR3 runs 13 residues. The trim removed 4 bases at V and 2 bases at J, leaving 2 bases unmatched. The CDR3 spells CASSSGQTYEQYF. CDR3 coding DNA: TGTGCCAGCAGTTCGGGACAGACCTACGAGCAGTACTTC.

The chain has TRBV11-3 and TRBJ2-2; D might be TRBD1 (6 bases). V was pared by 5 bases and J by 4 bases, with 14 bases between. Germline V gives CDR1 SGHNT, CDR2 YENEEA. The CDR3 extends over 15 amino acids. CDR3: CASSPGQRSTGELFF. Here the CDR3 DNA reads TGTGCCAGCAGCCCTGGACAGAGAAGCACCGGGGAGCTGTTTTTT.

This chain links TRBV5-1 with TRBJ2-2; 7 bases are shared with TRBD1. The germline V gene encodes CDR1 SGHRS and CDR2 YFSETQ. The CDR3 covers 15 residues. Losses at the gene ends were 0 bases for V and 4 bases for J; bases not matched to a gene: 3. CDR3: CASSLETGFTGELFF. The CDR3 DNA reads as TGCGCCAGCAGCTTGGAGACAGGGTTCACCGGGGAGCTGTTTTTT.

V gene TRBV7-9 combines with J gene TRBJ1-1; 9 nucleotides line up with TRBD1. CDR1 is SEHNR and CDR2 is FQNEAQ in the germline V gene (reference sequence). The CDR3 extends over 14 amino acids. J was trimmed by 5 bases and V by 5 bases; bases with no gene match: 6. The CDR3 coding sequence is TGTGCCAGCAGCCCGAGACAGGGGGGAACTGAAGCTTTCTTT. This encodes CASSPRQGGTEAFF.

As regards this clone: The same CDR3 can be traced to other DNA sequences in this sample. CDR3 DNA: TGTGCCAGCAGCCAGGGGGGGGCGGGCAACAATCAGCCCCAGCATTTT. Amino acid sequence: CASSQGGAGNNQPQHF. The chain couples TRBV3-1 (or the pseudogene TRBV3-2) to TRBJ1-5; TRBD1 is a possible D gene (6 bases). CDR3 length equals 16 residues. CDR1 is LGHDT and CDR2 is YNNKEL in the germline V gene (reference sequence). Trimming pared 3 bases from V and 3 bases from J, leaving 15 bases between.

The chain recombines TRBV15 with TRBJ2-6; D gene ambiguous. This CDR3 contains 15 residues. Germline V gives CDR1 LNHNV, CDR2 YYDKDF (reference sequence). V gave up 0 bases and J gave up 3 bases, with 6 bases separating them. The CDR3 nucleotides read TGTGCCACCAGCAGAGATTCGGGTGGGGCCAACGTCCTGACTTTC. Its translation is CATSRDSGGANVLTF.

This clone has a handful of counts. The chain uses TRBV24-1 and TRBJ1-5; a possible D gene is TRBD1 (6 bases). V was cut by 6 bases and J by 1 base, with 15 bases left in between. In germline, CDR1 is KGHDR, CDR2 SFDVKD. The CDR3 sequence is 16 residues long. CDR3 region: CATSLKGVRSNQPQHF. DNA for the CDR3: TGTGCCACCAGTCTAAAGGGGGTTAGGAGCAATCAGCCCCAGCATTTT.

The count of this clone is one. The V gene is TRBV29-1, the J gene TRBJ2-3, with TRBD2 matching over 9 bases. The V and J ends lost 3 bases and 3 bases, in that order; junction bases with no gene match: 4. CDR1 SQVTM and CDR2 ANQGSEA come from the germline V gene. The CDR3 spans 14 residues. This chain's CDR3 is CSVDKAGGTDTQYF. In DNA, the CDR3 is TGCAGCGTTGACAAAGCGGGAGGAACAGATACGCAGTATTTT.

The V call is TRBV9, the J call TRBJ2-5; TRBD1 agrees at 8 bases. The CDR3 is made up of 13 amino acids. In germline, CDR1 is SGDLS, CDR2 YYNGEE. Trimming cost V 1 base and J 5 bases; bases outside gene matches: 1. In DNA form, the CDR3 reads TGTGCCAGCAGCGTAAGGACAGGGGAGACCCAGTACTTC. Residues: CASSVRTGETQYF.

CDR3 amino acids: CASMGGPTTGELFF. The CDR3 DNA sequence: TGTGCCAGCATGGGAGGGCCGACCACCGGGGAGCTGTTTTTT. The V call is TRBV6-6, the J call TRBJ2-2; the match to TRBD2 covers 7 bases. The V segment lost 7 bases and the J segment 4 bases; nucleotides outside the gene matches: 6. There are 14 residues in the CDR3. Germline loops: CDR1 MNHNY, CDR2 SVGAGI (reference sequence).

V usage is TRBV5-4 and J usage is TRBJ2-5; D unclear. Deletions cut 4 bases from V and 4 bases from J, with 11 bases between. Per the germline V gene, CDR1 is SGHNT and CDR2 is YYREEE (reference sequence). CDR3 length: 13 amino acids. In DNA, the CDR3 is TGTGCCAGCAGCCCTGCAGTTGGAGAGACCCAGTACTTC. Amino acid sequence: CASSPAVGETQYF.

The rearrangement uses TRBV15 and TRBJ2-7; 9 bases align to TRBD2. This CDR3 contains 16 residues. Germline V gene lookup returns CDR1 LNHNV and CDR2 YYDKDF (reference sequence). With 3 bases clipped from V and 4 bases from J, the junction kept 10 bases outside the gene matches. CDR3 residues: CATSSPGGLASYEQYF. The DNA for the CDR3 is TGTGCCACCAGCAGTCCTGGGGGACTAGCTTCTTACGAGCAGTACTTC.

There are a few counts of this clone. The chain joins TRBV9 to TRBJ1-3; 8 nucleotides align to TRBD1. The CDR3 length is 18 residues. Germline CDR1 SGDLS, CDR2 YYNGEE. Trimming removed 0 bases from V and 1 base from J; junction bases left unmatched: 9. The CDR3 sequence is CASSVESGQGLSGNTIYF. CDR3 coding DNA: TGTGCCAGCAGCGTAGAATCCGGACAGGGTCTTTCTGGAAACACCATATATTTT.